One and the same sample provided the 29 T cell receptor beta chains below, sequenced in a study of cytotoxic CD8 clonotypes in ibrutinib-treated CLL. Measured with immunoSEQ multiplex PCR; TCRdb has only the in-frame clones, and not every one. This sample has some 200,000 clones; 75% to 85% occur once, and the top ten carry approximately 10%. The source was PBMCs, collected after 12 months of ibrutinib treatment. Receptors originate from a human donor with chronic lymphocytic leukemia.

The chain links TRBV19 to TRBJ2-3; TRBD1 might be the D (5 bases). The CDR3 length is 15 residues. Trimming pared 2 bases from V and 1 base from J, leaving 10 bases between. Germline-derived CDR1 and CDR2 are LNHDA and SQIVND (reference sequence). The chain's CDR3 is CASSISLGGTDTQYF. CDR3 DNA sequence: TGTGCCAGTAGTATATCCCTAGGGGGCACAGATACGCAGTATTTT.

The chain is built from TRBV28 and TRBJ1-1; the D is unclear. The CDR3 spans 13 residues. Germline loops: CDR1 MDHEN, CDR2 SYDVKM. V was pared by 7 bases and J by 0 bases, with 9 bases between. The DNA for the CDR3 is TGTGCCAGCAAAGTGTTAATGAACACTGAAGCTTTCTTT. Translating it yields CASKVLMNTEAFF.

The chain links TRBV2 to TRBJ2-1, with 10 nucleotides matching TRBD2. Trimming removed 5 bases from V and 6 bases from J; junction bases left unmatched: 13. The length of the CDR3 is 17 residues. CDR1 is SNHLY, CDR2 FYNNEI, per germline. The CDR3 sequence is CASSKGVAGGFLNEQFF. The CDR3 DNA reads as TGTGCCAGCAGTAAAGGGGTAGCGGGAGGTTTTCTCAATGAGCAGTTCTTC.

This clone was observed a few times. This sequence joins TRBV9 and TRBJ2-3, with TRBD2 as a possible D gene (7 bases). V was pared by 3 bases and J by 4 bases, with 12 bases between. This CDR3 has 14 residues. Germline V gives CDR1 SGDLS, CDR2 YYNGEE. CDR3 loop: CASSAQGGADTQYF. The CDR3 DNA is TGTGCCAGCAGCGCCCAAGGGGGGGCAGATACGCAGTATTTT.

V and J are TRBV28 and TRBJ2-3; no definite D call. Trimming left V 5 bases short and J 0 bases short, with 9 bases between. This CDR3 comprises 14 residues. The germline V gene has CDR1 MDHEN and CDR2 SYDVKM. The CDR3 DNA sequence: TGTGCCAGCAGTCCGGACGGTAGCACAGATACGCAGTATTTT. This gives the protein CASSPDGSTDTQYF.

This clone was counted a single time. The chain recombines TRBV9 with TRBJ1-5, with 8 bases matching TRBD1. The germline gives CDR1 SGDLS, CDR2 YYNGEE. V trimming: 4 bases; J trimming: 4 bases; junction bases outside the gene matches: 7. The CDR3 loop spans 15 amino acids. The CDR3 region is CASSPGRGLNQPQHF. Here the CDR3 DNA reads TGTGCCAGCAGCCCCGGCAGGGGGCTGAATCAGCCCCAGCATTTT.

V and J are TRBV6-1 and TRBJ2-5, with 7 bases aligning to TRBD1. The CDR3 spans 15 residues. Trimming at V came to 2 bases and at J to 5 bases, leaving 8 bases not matched to a gene. CDR1 MNHNS and CDR2 SASEGT come from the germline V gene. The CDR3 here is CASSEQPQGQETQYF. The CDR3 DNA reads as TGTGCCAGCAGTGAACAGCCACAGGGGCAGGAGACCCAGTACTTC.

This rearrangement joins TRBV5-4 to TRBJ2-5, with 12 bases lining up with TRBD2. V dropped 1 base and J dropped 5; count of bases not matched to a gene: 6. The CDR3 sequence is 16 residues long. Germline V lookup: CDR1 SGHNT, CDR2 YYREEE (reference sequence). CDR3 in amino acids: CASSLSSGRAEETQYF. CDR3 DNA sequence: TGTGCCAGCAGCTTGTCTAGCGGGAGGGCCGAGGAGACCCAGTACTTC.

This clone came up a few times. The V and J genes are TRBV11-2 and TRBJ1-4; TRBD1 matches at 9 bases. In germline, CDR1 is SGHAT, CDR2 FQNNGV. V shed 6 bases, J shed 1 base, and the junction held 12 bases outside the gene matches. CDR3 length equals 18 residues. In DNA, the CDR3 is TGTGCCAGCAGACCGGGACAGGGAGGAATGATAACTAATGAAAAACTGTTTTTT. Residues: CASRPGQGGMITNEKLFF.

This clone was counted a few times. The chain uses TRBV27 and TRBJ1-2, with D uncertain. Per germline, CDR1 MNHEY and CDR2 SMNVEV (reference sequence). Between the trimmed V and J ends, which lost 0 bases and 6 bases, there was a span of 11 bases. CDR3 length: 14 amino acids. The CDR3 DNA is TGTGCCAGCAGTTTATCGCCCCTTGAGGATGGCTACACCTTC. Amino acids: CASSLSPLEDGYTF.

The chain employs TRBV5-3 and TRBJ2-2; no clear D. TRBV5-3 is labeled an ORF, and its function is uncertain. This CDR3 region has 14 residues. Trimming shortened V by 4 bases and J by 6 bases, and 13 bases separated the two germline ends. The CDR3 region has the DNA TGTGCCAGAAGCCCGGTATGCCCGGCCGGGGAGCTGTTTTTT. Translating it yields CARSPVCPAGELFF.

This chain uses TRBV6-5 with TRBJ2-2; either TRBD1 or TRBD2 may supply D (5 bases each). This CDR3 is built from 14 residues. Germline V gene lookup returns CDR1 MNHEY and CDR2 SVGAGI. V gave up 6 bases and J gave up 1 base, with 9 bases separating them. The CDR3, as DNA: TGTGCCAGCAGCCCGGGGCAGAACACCGGGGAGCTGTTTTTT. It encodes CASSPGQNTGELFF.

This clone was recorded a few times. The rearrangement joins TRBV6-1 to TRBJ2-7; TRBD1 or TRBD2 may be the D gene (6 bases each). CDR3 length equals 14 residues. The germline CDR1 and CDR2 sequences are MNHNS and SASEGT. V was shortened by 1 base and J by 3 bases, with 10 bases between the two germline ends. The chain's CDR3 is CASSEGGAIYEQYF. The CDR3 DNA reads as TGTGCCAGCAGTGAAGGGGGGGCCATCTACGAGCAGTACTTC.

This chain connects TRBV18 to TRBJ2-5; 7 bases are a match to TRBD1. Trimming took 2 bases from V and 2 from J; bases not matched to a gene: 5. CDR1 and CDR2 from the germline V gene are KGHSH and LQKENI. The CDR3 has 15 amino acids. The CDR3 DNA reads TGTGCCAGCTCACCAGACCGGGACAGACAAGAGACCCAGTACTTC. This translates into CASSPDRDRQETQYF.

V is TRBV11-2 and J is TRBJ2-5, with D tentatively TRBD2 (5 bases). The CDR3 is 16 residues long. The germline V gene encodes CDR1 SGHAT and CDR2 FQNNGV. The V gene lost 1 base and the J gene lost 3 bases, with 15 bases spanning the gap. The CDR3: CASSLVRGLGEETQYF. DNA of the CDR3: TGTGCCAGCAGCTTAGTACGGGGTCTAGGCGAAGAGACCCAGTACTTC.

The V and J genes are TRBV25-1 and TRBJ2-7, with D possibly being TRBD2 (6 bases). The CDR3 is 16 residues long. V was pared by 7 bases and J by 3 bases, with 22 bases between. From germline, CDR1 is MGHDK and CDR2 SYGVNS. The CDR3 sequence is CASTEATGRDGYEQYF. The CDR3 nucleotides read TGTGCCAGCACCGAAGCGACGGGGCGGGACGGCTACGAGCAGTACTTC.

This chain links TRBV7-8 with TRBJ2-7, with D unresolved. The V end was cut by 5 bases, the J end by 7 bases, with 15 bases between. This CDR3 has 13 amino acids. Germline-derived CDR1 and CDR2 are SGHVS and FQNEAQ. The DNA of the CDR3 is TGTGCCAGCAGCAGCCTGGATGTTCGGGAGCAGTACTTC. Translated: CASSSLDVREQYF.

J is TRBJ2-5 and V is TRBV5-3; 8 positions agree with TRBD2. TRBV5-3 is noted as an ORF with a role that remains uncertain. The CDR3 has 14 residues. V shed 0 bases and J 6 bases; nucleotides not matched to a gene: 4. CDR3 DNA: TGTGCCAGAAGCTTGGGGCTAGCGGGTAAGACCCAGTACTTC. Translating gives CARSLGLAGKTQYF.

The chain has TRBV10-1 and TRBJ2-1; D is perhaps TRBD1 (5 bases). The V end was cut by 3 bases, the J end by 0 bases, with 15 bases between. The CDR3 is 17 residues long. CDR1 WNHNN and CDR2 SYGVQD come from the germline V gene (reference sequence). The CDR3 here is CASSDFPDTSSYNEQFF. In nucleotides, the CDR3 is TGCGCCAGCAGTGACTTCCCGGACACGAGCTCCTACAATGAGCAGTTCTTC.

The chain couples TRBV27 to TRBJ2-6, with 8 positions matching TRBD1. Germline V gene sequence: CDR1 MNHEY, CDR2 SMNVEV (reference sequence). This CDR3 spans 19 amino acids. Trimming at V came to 3 bases and at J to 1 base, leaving 11 bases not matched to a gene. The CDR3 DNA reads as TGTGCCAGCAGTTTGGCAGGACAGGGATTGGCGTCTGGGGCCAACGTCCTGACTTTC. It codes for CASSLAGQGLASGANVLTF.

The chain recombines TRBV7-9 with TRBJ1-1, with D possibly matching TRBD1 (5 bases). This CDR3 has 13 amino acids. Germline V lookup: CDR1 SEHNR, CDR2 FQNEAQ (reference sequence). The germline V and J ends were trimmed by 5 bases and 1 base, with 8 bases remaining between them. CDR3 nucleotides: TGTGCCAGCAGCGTAGACAGGAACACTGAAGCTTTCTTT. Translated: CASSVDRNTEAFF.

J is TRBJ2-7 and V is TRBV6-1, with 7 bases identical to TRBD2. The CDR3 extends over 14 amino acids. J lost 3 bases, V lost 7 bases, and 9 bases had no gene match. Germline loops: CDR1 MNHNS, CDR2 SASEGT. CDR3 DNA sequence: TGTGCCAGCATTGGGAGGGGTAGTCTCTACGAGCAGTACTTC. Protein: CASIGRGSLYEQYF.

This clone came up once. The rearrangement links TRBV28 to TRBJ2-2; possibly TRBD2 for D (5 bases). This CDR3 has 19 residues. V lost 3 bases, J lost 4 bases, and 24 bases lay in between. Germline V gene data show CDR1 as MDHEN and CDR2 as SYDVKM. CDR3 loop: CASSLSSPSWEPGTGELFF. CDR3 DNA sequence: TGTGCCAGCAGTTTGTCATCGCCCTCCTGGGAGCCGGGCACCGGGGAGCTGTTTTTT.

Here the CDR3 DNA reads TGTGCCAGCAGAAGGACAGCGAGCTCCTACGAGCAGTACTTC. This codes for CASRRTASSYEQYF. This chain joins TRBV14 and TRBJ2-7; D is possibly TRBD1 (6 bases). The CDR3 runs to 14 residues. Between the trimmed V and J ends, which lost 6 bases and 0 bases, there was a span of 12 bases. The V gene's germline CDR1 is SGHDN and CDR2 FVKESK. Full variable domain (remainder filled in from reference TRBV14 and TRBJ2-7): EAGVTQFPSHSVIEKGQTVTLRCDPISGHDNLYWYRRVMGKEIKFLLHFVKESKQDESGMPNNRFLAERTGGTYSTLKVQPAELEDSGVYFCASRRTASSYEQYFGPGTRLTVT.

J is TRBJ1-3 and V is TRBV2; no definite D call. This CDR3 is 14 amino acids long. The V gene's germline CDR1 is SNHLY and CDR2 FYNNEI. The germline V and J ends were trimmed by 7 bases and 0 bases, with 10 bases remaining between them. CDR3 in DNA: TGTGCCAGCAAAGACCTGAGCTCTGGAAACACCATATATTTT. Translating gives CASKDLSSGNTIYF.

The rearrangement joins TRBV6-1 to TRBJ1-2; D is ambiguous. CDR1 and CDR2 (germline): MNHNS, SASEGT. Trimming left V 6 bases short and J 2 bases short, with 4 bases between. The CDR3 covers 11 residues. In DNA form, the CDR3 reads TGTGCCAGCAGGGCCAACTATGGCTACACCTTC. As protein: CASRANYGYTF.

This clone was counted many times. The chain uses TRBV5-1 and TRBJ2-3, with 11 bases lining up with TRBD1. Trimming cost V 0 bases and J 4 bases; bases outside gene matches: 4. The CDR3 is 16 residues long. Looked up from germline, CDR1 is SGHRS and CDR2 is YFSETQ. CDR3 in DNA: TGCGCCAGCAGCTTGGGGACAGGGGGCCTCTCAGATACGCAGTATTTT. The encoded protein is CASSLGTGGLSDTQYF.

This clone was counted a few times. The rearrangement links TRBV5-1 to TRBJ2-5; 10 nucleotides line up with TRBD1. The V and J ends lost 5 bases and 4 bases, in that order; junction bases with no gene match: 8. Germline CDR1 is SGHRS and CDR2 is YFSETQ. The CDR3 covers 15 residues. CDR3 in amino acids: CASSVGTGVGETQYF. The CDR3 DNA is TGCGCCAGCAGTGTCGGGACAGGGGTAGGAGAGACCCAGTACTTC.

This rearrangement joins TRBV30 to TRBJ1-3; 8 bases agree with TRBD1. CDR1 is GTSNPN and CDR2 is SVGIG in the germline V gene (reference sequence). V trimming: 5 bases; J trimming: 4 bases; junction bases outside the gene matches: 7. The CDR3 totals 14 residues. CDR3 sequence: CAWWTGREGNTIYF. CDR3 DNA sequence: TGTGCCTGGTGGACAGGGAGGGAAGGAAACACCATATATTTT.